The 2 T cell receptor beta chains in this list originate from one sample, sequenced in a study of technical replicates of blood from four donors. Using immunoSEQ multiplex PCR, the repertoire was profiled, and TCRdb retains in-frame clones only, with some absent. Of more than 75,000 clones in the sample, roughly 94% were seen once. The sample was T cells isolated from PBMCs. The source of these receptors is a human donor in good health.

The V call is TRBV28, the J call TRBJ2-2, with a tentative D call TRBD2 (5 bases). The CDR3 has 15 residues. Trimming cost V 6 bases and J 4 bases, with 15 bases left between them. Germline CDR1 and CDR2: MDHEN and SYDVKM. The CDR3 DNA reads TGTGCCAGCAGCGAAAGGAGGCCTACCACCGGGGAGCTGTTTTTT. Its protein product is CASSERRPTTGELFF.

J is TRBJ2-7 and V is TRBV5-6, with D maybe TRBD2 (5 bases). This CDR3 comprises 13 residues. CDR1 and CDR2 (germline): SGHDT, YYEEEE. V was pared by 0 bases and J by 4 bases, with 8 bases between. This CDR3 is CASSLVRGYEQYF. The CDR3 DNA reads TGTGCCAGCAGCTTGGTTCGGGGATACGAGCAGTACTTC.